This T cell receptor beta chain was sequenced for a study of T cells after posttransplantation cyclophosphamide. Germline V gene sequence: CDR1 MGHDK, CDR2 SYGVNS. J gave up 7 bases and V 5 bases, and 12 bases lay outside the gene matches. The CDR3 has 17 amino acids. On the day of bone marrow donation, the related graft donor provided peripheral blood. Generated by immunoSEQ multiplex PCR, the TCRdb table keeps only in-frame clones and is missing some. Observed are tens of thousands of clones, no singletons, with the top ten taking roughly 7.2%. In its sample, this clone was seen a few times. The sample consisted of PBMCs. The clonotype was recovered from a woman aged 60-75 years in good health, CMV-negative, and a related stem cell transplant donor. V and J are TRBV25-1 and TRBJ2-1, with TRBD1 matching over 12 bases. This CDR3 reads CASSRFPGQGAKNEQFF. The CDR3 nucleotides read TGTGCCAGCAGTAGGTTCCCGGGACAGGGGGCTAAGAATGAGCAGTTCTTC.